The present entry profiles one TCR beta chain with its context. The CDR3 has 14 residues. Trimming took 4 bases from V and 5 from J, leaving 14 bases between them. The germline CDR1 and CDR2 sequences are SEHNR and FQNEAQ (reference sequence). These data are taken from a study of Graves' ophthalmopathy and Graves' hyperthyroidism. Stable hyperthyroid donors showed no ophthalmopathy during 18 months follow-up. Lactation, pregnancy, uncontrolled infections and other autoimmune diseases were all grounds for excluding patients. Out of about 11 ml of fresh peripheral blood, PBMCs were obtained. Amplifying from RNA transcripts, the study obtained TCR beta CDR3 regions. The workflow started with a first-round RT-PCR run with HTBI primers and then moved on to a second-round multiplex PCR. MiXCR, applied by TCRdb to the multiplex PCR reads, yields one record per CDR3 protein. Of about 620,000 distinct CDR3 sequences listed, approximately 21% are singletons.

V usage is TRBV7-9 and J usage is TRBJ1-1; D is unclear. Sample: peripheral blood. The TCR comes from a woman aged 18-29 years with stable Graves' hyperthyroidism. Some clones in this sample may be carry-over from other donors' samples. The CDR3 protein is CASSWTRFRTEAFF. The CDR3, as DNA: TGTGCCAGCAGCTGGACGAGATTCAGGACTGAAGCTTTCTTT. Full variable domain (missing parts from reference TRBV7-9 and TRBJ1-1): DTGVSQNPRHKITKRGQNVTFRCDPISEHNRLYWYRQTLGQGPEFLTYFQNEAQLEKSRLLSDRFSAERPKGSFSTLEIQRTEQGDSAMYLCASSWTRFRTEAFFGQGTRLTVV.